These 28 T cell receptor beta chains came from one sample sequenced in a study of blood T cell repertoires in COVID-19. The method was immunoSEQ multiplex PCR; TCRdb's version includes in-frame clones alone and lacks a portion of them. The sample records over 250,000 clones, approximately 88% being singletons. The sample consisted of peripheral blood. The receptors shown here come from a man in his fifties with acute or convalescent COVID-19.

The CDR3 region has the DNA TGTGCCATCAGTGGAGGCGGGGAGCTGTTTTTT. Translated, it gives CAISGGGELFF. The chain carries TRBV10-3 and TRBJ2-2; D not certain. Germline V gene data show CDR1 as ENHRY and CDR2 as SYGVKD. CDR3 length: 11 amino acids. Trimming cost V 4 bases and J 7 bases, with 4 bases left between them.

This chain joins TRBV12-3 or TRBV12-4 and TRBJ1-5; D is perhaps TRBD1 (6 bases). CDR3 size: 13 residues. Trimming shortened V by 6 bases and J by 6 bases, and 12 bases separated the two germline ends. The CDR3 reads CASRRGGRQPQHF. The CDR3 coding sequence is TGTGCCAGCAGGAGGGGGGGCCGTCAGCCCCAGCATTTT.

This rearrangement joins TRBV6-5 to TRBJ1-3; D is undetermined. Germline-derived CDR1 and CDR2 are MNHEY and SVGAGI. Trimming removed 0 bases from V and 0 bases from J, with 9 bases in between. This CDR3 has 16 amino acids. The CDR3 protein is CASSYSRSASGNTIYF. CDR3 nucleotides: TGTGCCAGCAGTTACTCGAGGTCAGCCTCTGGAAACACCATATATTTT.

This rearrangement joins TRBV21-1 to TRBJ1-3; the tabulated D call, TRBD1, remains unverified against the DNA. TRBV21-1 has pseudogene status. CDR3 size: 15 residues. In DNA, the CDR3 is TGTGCCAGCAGCAAAGGTAGGGGGACTGGAAACACCATATATTTT. Amino acids: CASSKGRGTGNTIYF.

This clone was counted a single time. The rearrangement joins TRBV6-5 to TRBJ2-5; 7 bases line up with TRBD1. The CDR3 sequence is 13 residues long. J was trimmed by 2 bases and V by 6 bases; bases with no gene match: 3. Germline CDR1 reads MNHEY; CDR2 reads SVGAGI. CDR3 nucleotides: TGTGCCAGCAGCGAGACAGGGCAAGAGACCCAGTACTTC. Translating it yields CASSETGQETQYF.

This chain uses TRBV5-8 with TRBJ1-6; D uncertain. There are 13 residues in the CDR3. V lost 0 bases to trimming and J lost 8 bases, with 6 bases between them. Per the germline V gene, CDR1 is SGHTS and CDR2 is YDEGEE. The CDR3 DNA reads TGTGCCAGCAGCTTGGCCGTAGATTCACCCCTCCACTTT. Residues: CASSLAVDSPLHF.

V usage is TRBV13 and J usage is TRBJ2-7; the D is unclear. Looked up from germline, CDR1 is PRHDT and CDR2 is FYEKMQ (reference sequence). V lost 5 bases, J lost 5 bases, and 19 bases lay in between. This CDR3 is 15 amino acids long. This chain's CDR3 is CASSPNPSSPDEQYF. The CDR3 nucleotides read TGTGCCAGCAGCCCTAACCCCTCTTCGCCCGACGAGCAGTACTTC.

Only a few counts were recorded for this clone. This chain links TRBV28 with TRBJ1-6; TRBD1 is a possible D gene (6 bases). CDR3 length: 16 residues. CDR1 and CDR2 (germline): MDHEN, SYDVKM. V was trimmed by 7 bases and J by 4 bases, leaving 17 bases between them. This CDR3 is CASIKNQGRYNSPLHF. CDR3 DNA: TGTGCCAGCATCAAAAACCAGGGGAGATATAATTCACCCCTCCACTTT.

The CDR3 region is CASSPPGSYSGNTIYF. CDR3 nucleotides: TGTGCCAGCAGCCCGCCCGGTAGCTACTCTGGAAACACCATATATTTT. This chain links TRBV7-9 with TRBJ1-3; D gene uncertain. The CDR3 length is 16 residues. V lost 5 bases, J lost 0 bases, and 14 bases lay in between. Looked up from germline, CDR1 is SEHNR and CDR2 is FQNEAQ (reference sequence).

This chain connects TRBV9 to TRBJ2-1, with a weak D call TRBD1 (6 bases). The CDR3 is made up of 12 amino acids. V dropped 3 bases and J dropped 10 bases, with 11 bases sitting between them. Germline CDR1 reads SGDLS; CDR2 reads YYNGEE. CDR3 in amino acids: CASSDREWEQFF. DNA for the CDR3: TGTGCCAGCAGCGACAGGGAATGGGAGCAGTTCTTC.

V usage is TRBV10-3 and J usage is TRBJ1-2, with D possibly matching TRBD1 (6 bases). This CDR3 has 18 amino acids. CDR1 ENHRY and CDR2 SYGVKD come from the germline V gene. Trimming left V 3 bases short and J 4 bases short, with 24 bases between. CDR3 sequence reads: CAISDWGHTSERGYGYTF. CDR3 coding DNA: TGTGCCATCAGTGACTGGGGACACACCTCGGAGAGGGGCTATGGCTACACCTTC.

CDR3 sequence: CAWSPPGLRGTEAFF. CDR3 DNA: TGTGCCTGGAGTCCCCCGGGGCTCAGGGGGACTGAAGCTTTCTTT. The V and J genes are TRBV30 and TRBJ1-1; TRBD1 matches 7 bases. The CDR3 is 15 residues long. V trimming: 2 bases; J trimming: 5 bases; junction bases outside the gene matches: 11. Germline CDR1 reads GTSNPN; CDR2 reads SVGIG (reference sequence).

The rearrangement uses TRBV5-6 and TRBJ2-7, with 7 positions matching TRBD1. Germline trimming cut 5 bases from V and 0 bases from J; bases unmatched to any gene: 8. The CDR3 sequence is 15 residues long. Germline V lookup: CDR1 SGHDT, CDR2 YYEEEE. The CDR3 DNA follows: TGTGCCAGCAGTCTAGGGGGCCTTACCTCCTACGAGCAGTACTTC. Encoded protein: CASSLGGLTSYEQYF.

The chain joins TRBV7-9 to TRBJ1-1, with 7 bases fitting TRBD1. Germline-derived CDR1 and CDR2 are SEHNR and FQNEAQ (reference sequence). The CDR3 has 15 residues. Trimming took 8 bases from V and 0 from J; bases not matched to a gene: 9. The DNA of the CDR3 is TGTGCCAGCGATGGGACAGTCTCTCTGAACACTGAAGCTTTCTTT. This encodes CASDGTVSLNTEAFF.

The chain has TRBV7-2 and TRBJ2-7; 7 bases agree with TRBD2. The CDR3 is made up of 16 amino acids. Per germline, CDR1 SGHTA and CDR2 FQGNSA. Trimming cost V 5 bases and J 4 bases; bases outside gene matches: 14. The CDR3 region has the DNA TGTGCCAGCAGCGTTTACCTAGGGAGGGAGGCATACGAGCAGTACTTC. Translating it yields CASSVYLGREAYEQYF.

The gene calls are TRBV19 and TRBJ2-2; 9 bases are a match to TRBD1. This CDR3 is 16 amino acids long. V lost 7 bases, J lost 5 bases, and 11 bases stayed unmatched. Germline assignment: CDR1 LNHDA and CDR2 SQIVND (reference sequence). DNA of the CDR3: TGTGCCAGTATCAAACAGGGGGCGCTGGGGACCGGGGAGCTGTTTTTT. Translating gives CASIKQGALGTGELFF.

The CDR3 region has the DNA TGTGCCTGGACCTCAAATAGTCCTACCGGCTACACCTTC. Translated, it gives CAWTSNSPTGYTF. V and J are TRBV30 and TRBJ1-2; D unresolved. There are 13 residues in the CDR3. CDR1 is GTSNPN and CDR2 is SVGIG in the germline V gene (reference sequence). V shed 4 bases and J shed 8 bases, with 17 bases lying between them.

There are a few counts of this clone. V is TRBV2 and J is TRBJ1-1; D perhaps matches TRBD1 (5 bases). The V gene's germline CDR1 is SNHLY and CDR2 FYNNEI. The V gene lost 6 bases and the J gene lost 5 bases, with 16 bases spanning the gap. The CDR3 totals 14 residues. The CDR3 here is CASSGGTARTEAFF. Here the CDR3 DNA reads TGTGCCAGCAGCGGAGGGACCGCGCGGACTGAAGCTTTCTTT.

This clone was detected once. The CDR3 reads CASSSPTAGANVLTF. CDR3 nucleotides: TGTGCCAGCAGTTCCCCGACAGCTGGGGCCAACGTCCTGACTTTC. The V gene is TRBV27, the J gene TRBJ2-6; possibly TRBD1 for D (5 bases). Germline CDR1 and CDR2: MNHEY and SMNVEV (reference sequence). CDR3 size: 15 residues. The V gene lost 4 bases and the J gene lost 2 bases, with 9 bases spanning the gap.

V gene TRBV10-1 combines with J gene TRBJ2-3; D is possibly TRBD2 (5 bases). This CDR3 is built from 14 residues. Germline CDR1 reads WNHNN; CDR2 reads SYGVQD (reference sequence). V shed 4 bases and J shed 0 bases, with 8 bases lying between them. In DNA form, the CDR3 reads TGCGCCAGCAGTGGAGCGGACAGCACAGATACGCAGTATTTT. Encoded protein: CASSGADSTDTQYF.

The chain couples TRBV5-1 to TRBJ2-7; 10 bases fit TRBD2. This CDR3 has 16 amino acids. V was pared by 0 bases and J by 2 bases, with 5 bases of the junction left unmatched. Germline-derived CDR1 and CDR2 are SGHRS and YFSETQ. The CDR3 is CASSLEASGGPYEQYF. DNA for the CDR3: TGCGCCAGCAGCTTGGAAGCTAGCGGGGGCCCCTACGAGCAGTACTTC.

Only one count was recorded for this clone. The V call is TRBV20-1, the J call TRBJ2-1, with no clear D. The germline V gene encodes CDR1 DFQATT and CDR2 SNEGSKA (reference sequence). This CDR3 has 11 residues. Trimming removed 1 base from V and 7 bases from J, with 5 bases in between. The CDR3 protein is CSARAVNEQFF. The CDR3 DNA reads as TGCAGTGCTAGAGCGGTGAATGAGCAGTTCTTC.

The chain couples TRBV30 to TRBJ1-5; 9 bases are shared with TRBD1. Germline CDR1 and CDR2: GTSNPN and SVGIG (reference sequence). Trimming took 3 bases from V and 6 from J; bases not matched to a gene: 18. The CDR3 runs to 18 residues. In DNA form, the CDR3 reads TGTGCCTGGAGCACCGGGACAGGGAGAGTCCGATGGAGTCAGCCCCAGCATTTT. It translates to CAWSTGTGRVRWSQPQHF.

The chain carries TRBV19 and TRBJ2-1; 8 bases match TRBD2. V shed 7 bases and J 5 bases; nucleotides not matched to a gene: 10. Germline-derived CDR1 and CDR2 are LNHDA and SQIVND (reference sequence). The CDR3 consists of 15 residues. CDR3 sequence: CASIPDRGGHNEQFF. CDR3 nucleotides: TGTGCCAGTATCCCTGACCGGGGGGGTCACAATGAGCAGTTCTTC.

The rearrangement joins TRBV5-6 to TRBJ2-1; maybe TRBD1 (6 bases). Germline V gene sequence: CDR1 SGHDT, CDR2 YYEEEE. This CDR3 is built from 13 residues. V was pared by 3 bases and J by 4 bases, with 8 bases between. The CDR3 DNA reads as TGTGCCAGCAGCTCTGGACAGTACAATGAGCAGTTCTTC. It translates to CASSSGQYNEQFF. Drawing the rest from reference TRBV5-6 and TRBJ2-1, the complete variable domain is DAGVTQSPTHLIKTRGQQVTLRCSPKSGHDTVSWYQQALGQGPQFIFQYYEEEERQRGNFPDRFSGHQFPNYSSELNVNALLLGDSALYLCASSSGQYNEQFFGPGTRLTVL.

The V and J genes are TRBV5-1 and TRBJ1-1; TRBD1 matches 9 bases. The ends lost 4 bases at V and 7 bases at J; junction bases unmatched: 14. This CDR3 region has 16 residues. Per germline, CDR1 SGHRS and CDR2 YFSETQ. CDR3 in DNA: TGCGCCAGCAGCCTTAACCCACAGGGGGCCGGGAATGAAGCTTTCTTT. It yields the protein CASSLNPQGAGNEAFF. Looking up the rest from reference TRBV5-1 and TRBJ1-1 gives the full variable domain: KAGVTQTPRYLIKTRGQQVTLSCSPISGHRSVSWYQQTPGQGLQFLFEYFSETQRNKGNFPGRFSGRQFSNSRSEMNVSTLELGDSALYLCASSLNPQGAGNEAFFGQGTRLTVV.

The rearrangement uses TRBV3-1 (or the pseudogene TRBV3-2) and TRBJ1-1; unclear D gene. The CDR3 has 11 amino acids. Germline V gene lookup returns CDR1 LGHDT and CDR2 YNNKEL (reference sequence). Deletions cut 5 bases from V and 7 bases from J, with 8 bases between. Here the CDR3 DNA reads TGTGCCAGCAGCGCAAGCTTTGAAGCTTTCTTT. Residues: CASSASFEAFF.

This chain links TRBV2 with TRBJ2-5; possibly TRBD1 for D (5 bases). Trimming pared 1 base from V and 7 bases from J, leaving 16 bases between. The germline V gene encodes CDR1 SNHLY and CDR2 FYNNEI. The CDR3 runs to 15 residues. CDR3 protein: CASSEDTGAPGTQYF. Written as DNA, the CDR3 is TGTGCCAGCAGTGAAGATACAGGCGCACCTGGGACCCAGTACTTC. Complete variable domain (other parts from reference TRBV2 and TRBJ2-5): EPEVTQTPSHQVTQMGQEVILRCVPISNHLYFYWYRQILGQKVEFLVSFYNNEISEKSEIFDDQFSVERPDGSNFTLKIRSTKLEDSAMYFCASSEDTGAPGTQYFGPGTRLLVL.